A single sample gave rise to the 29 T cell receptor beta chains below, sequenced in a study of cytomegalovirus exposure and HLA in healthy donors. Amplification used 60 Vbeta primers and 13 Jbeta primers. Method: immunoSEQ multiplex PCR; TCRdb's copy keeps in-frame clones and lacks some. This repertoire shows about 130,000 clones, around 87% found once; its top ten account for more than 4.5%. The sequenced sample consisted of PBMCs. These receptors were taken from a woman in her twenties or thirties in good health and CMV-seronegative.

This chain connects TRBV28 to TRBJ1-3; possible D gene TRBD1, 6 bases. The CDR3 consists of 16 residues. V gave up 5 bases and J gave up 2 bases, with 16 bases separating them. CDR1 is MDHEN, CDR2 SYDVKM, per germline. The CDR3, as DNA: TGTGCCAGCAGTCCGGTGGGGGGGCTTGCTGGAAACACCATATATTTT. It specifies CASSPVGGLAGNTIYF. The variable domain in full, completed from reference TRBV28 and TRBJ1-3, reads DVKVTQSSRYLVKRTGEKVFLECVQDMDHENMFWYRQDPGLGLRLIYFSYDVKMKEKGDIPEGYSVSREKKERFSLILESASTNQTSMYLCASSPVGGLAGNTIYFGEGSWLTVV.

The rearrangement links TRBV15 to TRBJ2-1; 12 bases map to TRBD2. The V gene's germline CDR1 is LNHNV and CDR2 YYDKDF (reference sequence). J was trimmed by 0 bases and V by 1 base; bases with no gene match: 13. The CDR3 is 21 residues long. The DNA for the CDR3 is TGTGCCACCAGCAGAGTTCCTTACGGACTAGCGGGACCCCGCTCCTACAATGAGCAGTTCTTC. It translates to CATSRVPYGLAGPRSYNEQFF.

The chain has TRBV13 and TRBJ2-1; TRBD2 agrees at 12 bases. Germline V gives CDR1 PRHDT, CDR2 FYEKMQ (reference sequence). This CDR3 region has 16 residues. V shed 6 bases and J 8 bases; nucleotides not matched to a gene: 11. This CDR3 is CASRHELAGGGDEQFF. The CDR3 DNA reads as TGTGCCAGCAGACATGAACTAGCGGGAGGTGGCGATGAGCAGTTCTTC.

This clone came up once. The V and J genes are TRBV29-1 and TRBJ1-4; TRBD1 matches 7 bases. V shed 7 bases and J 8 bases; nucleotides not matched to a gene: 10. CDR1 is SQVTM and CDR2 is ANQGSEA in the germline V gene. CDR3 length: 13 amino acids. The CDR3 DNA follows: TGCAGCGGGACAGGCGGCGGAGGGGAAAAACTGTTTTTT. Protein: CSGTGGGGEKLFF.

The chain recombines TRBV30 with TRBJ2-3, with 8 nucleotides matching TRBD2. With V trimmed by 4 bases and J by 7 bases, 10 bases remained unmatched. Germline V lookup: CDR1 GTSNPN, CDR2 SVGIG (reference sequence). The CDR3 runs to 14 residues. CDR3 loop: CAWKLPGGSHTQYF. CDR3 bases: TGTGCCTGGAAATTACCGGGGGGGTCCCATACGCAGTATTTT. The full variable domain, its missing parts supplied by reference TRBV30 and TRBJ2-3, is SQTIHQWPATLVQPVGSPLSLECTVEGTSNPNLYWYRQAAGRGLQLLFYSVGIGQISSEVPQNLSASRPQDRQFILSSKKLLLSDSGFYLCAWKLPGGSHTQYFGPGTRLTVL.

The chain joins TRBV5-1 to TRBJ2-5; tentative D call: TRBD1 (6 bases). There are 15 residues in the CDR3. CDR1 and CDR2 from the germline V gene are SGHRS and YFSETQ. Trimming cost V 4 bases and J 0 bases, with 13 bases left between them. CDR3 protein: CASSLAGTHQETQYF. CDR3 sequence (DNA): TGCGCCAGCAGCCTAGCCGGGACACACCAAGAGACCCAGTACTTC.

This rearrangement joins TRBV28 to TRBJ2-7, with 8 bases that match TRBD1. The germline V gene has CDR1 MDHEN and CDR2 SYDVKM. V shed 6 bases and J 4 bases; nucleotides not matched to a gene: 8. This CDR3 has 14 residues. CDR3 amino acids: CASSRGQGGYEQYF. The CDR3 DNA reads as TGTGCCAGCAGCCGAGGACAGGGTGGGTACGAGCAGTACTTC.

This chain links TRBV2 with TRBJ2-4; D gene ambiguous. This CDR3 has 13 amino acids. Looked up from germline, CDR1 is SNHLY and CDR2 is FYNNEI. Trimming removed 3 bases from V and 0 bases from J, with 3 bases in between. CDR3 bases: TGTGCCAGCAGTGAGAGAGCCAAAAACATTCAGTACTTC. Translated: CASSERAKNIQYF.

The V and J genes are TRBV4-1 and TRBJ2-5, with 7 bases matching TRBD2. Trimming removed 2 bases from V and 2 bases from J; junction bases left unmatched: 11. The V gene's germline CDR1 is MGHRA and CDR2 YSYEKL. CDR3 length: 17 amino acids. The CDR3 here is CASSQLGLVMGQETQYF. CDR3 nucleotide sequence: TGCGCCAGCAGCCAACTTGGACTAGTAATGGGGCAAGAGACCCAGTACTTC.

In its sample, this clone was seen once. The chain's CDR3 is CASSYSRLAGGHEQFF. The CDR3 coding sequence is TGTGCCAGCAGTTACTCCCGACTAGCGGGGGGACATGAGCAGTTCTTC. V is TRBV6-5 and J is TRBJ2-1; 13 positions agree with TRBD2. CDR1 MNHEY and CDR2 SVGAGI come from the germline V gene. Trimming removed 0 bases from V and 8 bases from J; junction bases left unmatched: 4. The length of the CDR3 is 16 residues.

CDR3 sequence: CASSLSGGRGAPVEQFF. The CDR3 bases are TGTGCCAGCTCGCTCTCGGGGGGGCGGGGGGCCCCCGTTGAGCAGTTCTTC. The chain is built from TRBV7-8 and TRBJ2-1, with 8 positions matching TRBD2. V trimming: 8 bases; J trimming: 9 bases; junction bases outside the gene matches: 21. Germline assignment: CDR1 SGHVS and CDR2 FQNEAQ. CDR3 length: 17 amino acids.

The chain is built from TRBV9 and TRBJ2-7, with TRBD2 matching over 9 bases. In germline, CDR1 is SGDLS, CDR2 YYNGEE. The CDR3 contains 15 residues. The trim removed 3 bases at V and 5 bases at J, leaving 9 bases unmatched. CDR3 nucleotides: TGTGCCAGCAGCGGTAGCGGGAGTTTATATCACGAGCAGTACTTC. It is translated as CASSGSGSLYHEQYF.

In its sample, this clone was seen once. The chain recombines TRBV27 with TRBJ2-1; 7 bases align to TRBD1. Losses at the gene ends were 7 bases for V and 8 bases for J; bases not matched to a gene: 14. Germline V gives CDR1 MNHEY, CDR2 SMNVEV (reference sequence). This CDR3 comprises 15 residues. CDR3 nucleotide sequence: TGTGCCAGCAATCCTCTAGGGGGCTGGGCGGATGAGCAGTTCTTC. Its protein product is CASNPLGGWADEQFF.

V and J are TRBV7-9 and TRBJ2-7; possible D gene TRBD2, 6 bases. Trimming pared 5 bases from V and 2 bases from J, leaving 13 bases between. The CDR3 contains 14 residues. Germline CDR1 reads SEHNR; CDR2 reads FQNEAQ (reference sequence). The CDR3 nucleotides are TGTGCCAGCAGCGACTGGGACTCTCCCTACGAGCAGTACTTC. This sequence encodes CASSDWDSPYEQYF.

This rearrangement joins TRBV29-1 to TRBJ2-1; 7 nucleotides align to TRBD2. Trimming removed 1 base from V and 3 bases from J; junction bases left unmatched: 6. This CDR3 comprises 15 residues. Germline loops: CDR1 SQVTM, CDR2 ANQGSEA. DNA of the CDR3: TGCAGCGTTGAAGGTGCGGGAGATGGCTACAATGAGCAGTTCTTC. It specifies CSVEGAGDGYNEQFF.

The chain employs TRBV6-6 and TRBJ1-4, with D hard to call. In germline, CDR1 is MNHNY, CDR2 SVGAGI (reference sequence). CDR3 size: 14 residues. V gave up 5 bases and J gave up 5 bases, with 12 bases separating them. The CDR3 loop is CASSLTLWNEKLFF. CDR3 nucleotides: TGTGCCAGCAGTCTCACTCTGTGGAATGAAAAACTGTTTTTT.

This clone was seen a single time. This chain joins TRBV13 and TRBJ2-7; perhaps TRBD2 as D (6 bases). The CDR3 is made up of 14 amino acids. V gave up 4 bases and J gave up 4 bases, with 14 bases separating them. The germline gives CDR1 PRHDT, CDR2 FYEKMQ (reference sequence). The DNA for the CDR3 is TGTGCCAGCAGCTCGGGACTCCTTTGGTACGAGCAGTACTTC. Translated, it gives CASSSGLLWYEQYF.

The rearrangement joins TRBV4-1 to TRBJ1-5, with D possibly matching TRBD1 (6 bases). CDR1 MGHRA and CDR2 YSYEKL come from the germline V gene. The CDR3 loop spans 14 amino acids. Trimming took 6 bases from V and 6 from J, leaving 15 bases between them. CDR3 protein: CASRAGPTGQPQHF. CDR3 coding DNA: TGCGCCAGCAGAGCCGGGCCGACAGGTCAGCCCCAGCATTTT.

The V and J genes are TRBV7-6 and TRBJ1-1; D remains ambiguous. Germline CDR1 is SGHVS and CDR2 is FNYEAQ. V was pared by 5 bases and J by 1 base, with 8 bases between. The CDR3 totals 13 residues. The CDR3 coding sequence is TGTGCCAGCAGCACCGCACAGAACACTGAAGCTTTCTTT. This sequence encodes CASSTAQNTEAFF.

V usage is TRBV27 and J usage is TRBJ1-1, with unresolved D. The germline CDR1 and CDR2 sequences are MNHEY and SMNVEV (reference sequence). The CDR3 sequence is 14 residues long. Trimming took 0 bases from V and 8 from J, leaving 13 bases between them. The chain's CDR3 is CASSLSGYGREAFF. The CDR3 DNA reads TGTGCCAGCAGTTTATCCGGGTACGGAAGGGAAGCTTTCTTT.

This clone was recorded only once. V is TRBV7-2 and J is TRBJ1-1; D unclear. The length of the CDR3 is 14 residues. The V end was cut by 5 bases, the J end by 4 bases, with 14 bases between. Germline V gene lookup returns CDR1 SGHTA and CDR2 FQGNSA. In DNA, the CDR3 is TGTGCCAGCAGCCTGGACTTCACAAGCACTGAAGCTTTCTTT. The encoded protein is CASSLDFTSTEAFF.

This clone was observed a single time. The chain uses TRBV5-4 and TRBJ2-5, with TRBD1 matching over 10 bases. The CDR3 length is 16 residues. Germline V gene sequence: CDR1 SGHNT, CDR2 YYREEE (reference sequence). Trimming removed 0 bases from V and 3 bases from J; junction bases left unmatched: 5. CDR3 protein: CASSLGLGQGKETQYF. CDR3 nucleotides: TGTGCCAGCAGCTTGGGATTGGGACAGGGGAAAGAGACCCAGTACTTC.

This chain connects TRBV7-9 to TRBJ2-3, with D unclear. Germline V gives CDR1 SEHNR, CDR2 FQNEAQ (reference sequence). Deletions cut 3 bases from V and 4 bases from J, with 17 bases between. The CDR3 extends over 16 amino acids. The CDR3 DNA reads TGTGCCAGCAGCTTCGGAGAGTCAAATGCTGCAGATACGCAGTATTTT. Residues: CASSFGESNAADTQYF.

This sequence joins TRBV19 and TRBJ1-1; TRBD1 agrees at 8 bases. CDR3 size: 13 residues. Germline values: CDR1 LNHDA, CDR2 SQIVND (reference sequence). The V and J ends lost 5 bases and 4 bases, in that order; junction bases with no gene match: 3. The CDR3 nucleotides are TGTGCCAGTAGTTTAGGACAGGGCACTGAAGCTTTCTTT. Residues: CASSLGQGTEAFF.

The V and J genes are TRBV6-1 and TRBJ1-2; TRBD1 matches at 9 bases. From germline, CDR1 is MNHNS and CDR2 SASEGT. This CDR3 has 13 amino acids. Trimming took 6 bases from V and 8 from J; bases not matched to a gene: 7. In DNA, the CDR3 is TGTGCCAGCAGAGGGACAGGGTTGGGCGGCTACACCTTC. It is translated as CASRGTGLGGYTF.

This clone appeared once. The chain uses TRBV7-9 and TRBJ1-1; 10 bases fit TRBD1. Germline V lookup: CDR1 SEHNR, CDR2 FQNEAQ (reference sequence). Losses at the gene ends were 5 bases for V and 1 base for J; bases not matched to a gene: 4. The CDR3 totals 15 residues. In nucleotides, the CDR3 is TGTGCCAGCAGCCCCCGGACAGGGGGGAACACTGAAGCTTTCTTT. It is translated as CASSPRTGGNTEAFF.

The chain links TRBV18 to TRBJ2-1, with 10 positions matching TRBD2. This CDR3 is 16 amino acids long. The V and J ends lost 5 bases and 0 bases, in that order; junction bases with no gene match: 4. Germline lookup yields CDR1 KGHSH and CDR2 LQKENI. This CDR3 is CASSGLAAISYNEQFF. The CDR3 DNA reads as TGTGCCAGCTCAGGACTAGCGGCCATCTCCTACAATGAGCAGTTCTTC.

The chain couples TRBV9 to TRBJ1-5; perhaps TRBD1 as D (5 bases). V was shortened by 4 bases and J by 0 bases, with 8 bases between the two germline ends. Germline-derived CDR1 and CDR2 are SGDLS and YYNGEE. This CDR3 is built from 14 residues. The CDR3: CASSTRDSNQPQHF. The DNA for the CDR3 is TGTGCCAGCAGCACCAGGGATAGCAATCAGCCCCAGCATTTT. Together with reference TRBV9 and TRBJ1-5, the CDR3 gives the full variable domain: DSGVTQTPKHLITATGQRVTLRCSPRSGDLSVYWYQQSLDQGLQFLIQYYNGEERAKGNILERFSAQQFPDLHSELNLSSLELGDSALYFCASSTRDSNQPQHFGDGTRLSIL.

This chain uses TRBV4-1 with TRBJ2-6, with 7 bases lining up with TRBD1. V was pared by 0 bases and J by 2 bases, with 10 bases of the junction left unmatched. Germline V gene sequence: CDR1 MGHRA, CDR2 YSYEKL. CDR3 length: 19 amino acids. The CDR3 is CASSQDKYKQGAGANVLTF. The CDR3 DNA reads as TGCGCCAGCAGCCAAGATAAATACAAGCAGGGGGCTGGGGCCAACGTCCTGACTTTC.